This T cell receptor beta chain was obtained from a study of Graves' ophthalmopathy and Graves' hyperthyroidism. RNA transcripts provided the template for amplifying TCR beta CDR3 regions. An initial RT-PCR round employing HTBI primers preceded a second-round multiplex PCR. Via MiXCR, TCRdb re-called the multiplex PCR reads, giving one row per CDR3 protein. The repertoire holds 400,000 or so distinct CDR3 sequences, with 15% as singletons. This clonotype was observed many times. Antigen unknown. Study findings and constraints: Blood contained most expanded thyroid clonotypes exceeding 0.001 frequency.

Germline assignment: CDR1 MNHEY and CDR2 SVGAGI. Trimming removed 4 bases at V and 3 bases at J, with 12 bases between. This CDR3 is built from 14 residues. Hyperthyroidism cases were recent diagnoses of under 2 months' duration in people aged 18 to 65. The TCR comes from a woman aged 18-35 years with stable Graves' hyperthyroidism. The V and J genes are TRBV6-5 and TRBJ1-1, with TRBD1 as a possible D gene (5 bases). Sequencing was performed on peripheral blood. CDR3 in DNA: TGTGCCAGCAGTTCGCAGGGCCCTCACACTGAAGCTTTCTTT. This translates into CASSSQGPHTEAFF.